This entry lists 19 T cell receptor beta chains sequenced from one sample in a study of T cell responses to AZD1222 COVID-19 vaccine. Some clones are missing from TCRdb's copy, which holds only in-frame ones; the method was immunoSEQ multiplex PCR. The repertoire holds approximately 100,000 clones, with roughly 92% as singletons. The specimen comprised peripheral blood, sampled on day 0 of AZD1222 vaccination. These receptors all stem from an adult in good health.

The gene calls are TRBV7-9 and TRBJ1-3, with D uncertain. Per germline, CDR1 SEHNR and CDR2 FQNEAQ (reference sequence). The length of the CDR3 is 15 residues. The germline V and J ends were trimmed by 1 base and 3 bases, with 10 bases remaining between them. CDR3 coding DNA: TGTGCCAGCAGCTTAGGTCCGTTAAGTGGAAACACCATATATTTT. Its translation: CASSLGPLSGNTIYF. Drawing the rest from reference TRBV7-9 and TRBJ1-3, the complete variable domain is DTGVSQNPRHKITKRGQNVTFRCDPISEHNRLYWYRQTLGQGPEFLTYFQNEAQLEKSRLLSDRFSAERPKGSFSTLEIQRTEQGDSAMYLCASSLGPLSGNTIYFGEGSWLTVV.

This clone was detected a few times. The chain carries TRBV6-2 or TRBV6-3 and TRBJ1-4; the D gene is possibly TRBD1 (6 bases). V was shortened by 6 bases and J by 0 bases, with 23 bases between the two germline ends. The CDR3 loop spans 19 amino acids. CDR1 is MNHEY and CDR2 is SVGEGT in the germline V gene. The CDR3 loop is CASSATPLGTFATNEKLFF. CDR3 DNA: TGTGCCAGCAGCGCAACCCCCCTCGGGACATTTGCAACTAATGAAAAACTGTTTTTT.

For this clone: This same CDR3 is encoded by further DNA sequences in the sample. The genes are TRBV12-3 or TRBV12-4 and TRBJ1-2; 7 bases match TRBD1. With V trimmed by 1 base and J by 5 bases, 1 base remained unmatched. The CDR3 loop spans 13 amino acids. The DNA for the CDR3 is TGTGCCAGCAGTTTAGGACAGGGATATGGCTACACCTTC. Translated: CASSLGQGYGYTF.

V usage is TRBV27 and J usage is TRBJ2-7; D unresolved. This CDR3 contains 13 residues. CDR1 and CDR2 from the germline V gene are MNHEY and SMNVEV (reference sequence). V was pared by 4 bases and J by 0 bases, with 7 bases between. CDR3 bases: TGTGCCAGCAGTTCGGGTTTCTCCTACGAGCAGTACTTC. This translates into CASSSGFSYEQYF.

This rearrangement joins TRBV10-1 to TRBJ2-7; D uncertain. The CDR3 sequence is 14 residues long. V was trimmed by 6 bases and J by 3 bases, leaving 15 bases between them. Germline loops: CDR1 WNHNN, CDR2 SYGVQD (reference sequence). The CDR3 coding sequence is TGCGCCAGCAGGACCGACACACAAGTCTACGAGCAGTACTTC. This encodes CASRTDTQVYEQYF.

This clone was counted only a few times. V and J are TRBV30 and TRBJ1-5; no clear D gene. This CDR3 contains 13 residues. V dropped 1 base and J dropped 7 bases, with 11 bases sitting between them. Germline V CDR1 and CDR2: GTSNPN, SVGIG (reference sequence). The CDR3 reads CAWSDTGRQPQHF. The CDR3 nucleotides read TGTGCCTGGAGTGACACTGGTAGGCAGCCCCAGCATTTT. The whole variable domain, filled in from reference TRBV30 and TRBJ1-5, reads SQTIHQWPATLVQPVGSPLSLECTVEGTSNPNLYWYRQAAGRGLQLLFYSVGIGQISSEVPQNLSASRPQDRQFILSSKKLLLSDSGFYLCAWSDTGRQPQHFGDGTRLSIL.

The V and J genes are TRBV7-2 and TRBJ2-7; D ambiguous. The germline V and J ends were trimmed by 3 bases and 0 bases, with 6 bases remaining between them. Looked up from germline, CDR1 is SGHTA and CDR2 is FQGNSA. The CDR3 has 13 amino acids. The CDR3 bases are TGTGCCAGCAGCTTTCAGATCTCCTACGAGCAGTACTTC. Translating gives CASSFQISYEQYF.

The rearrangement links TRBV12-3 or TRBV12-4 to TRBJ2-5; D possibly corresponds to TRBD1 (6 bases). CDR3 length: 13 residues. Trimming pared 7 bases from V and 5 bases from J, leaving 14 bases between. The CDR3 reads CASTSGGRETQYF. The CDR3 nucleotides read TGTGCCAGCACCTCTGGGGGCCGGGAGACCCAGTACTTC.

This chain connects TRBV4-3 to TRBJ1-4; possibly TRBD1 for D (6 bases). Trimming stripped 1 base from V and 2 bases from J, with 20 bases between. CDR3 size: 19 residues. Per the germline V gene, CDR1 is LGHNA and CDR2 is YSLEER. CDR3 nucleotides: TGCGCCAGCAGCCAAGCCGTTCCCGGGTTTAGGGGGACTAATGAAAAACTGTTTTTT. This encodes CASSQAVPGFRGTNEKLFF.

The CDR3 loop is CASSLTRGGLQPQHF. The CDR3 bases are TGTGCCAGCAGCTTAACCAGGGGCGGGTTGCAGCCCCAGCATTTT. V and J are TRBV7-2 and TRBJ1-5; possible D gene TRBD1, 6 bases. CDR1 and CDR2 from the germline V gene are SGHTA and FQGNSA. The CDR3 has 15 amino acids. The V end was cut by 2 bases, the J end by 7 bases, with 15 bases between.

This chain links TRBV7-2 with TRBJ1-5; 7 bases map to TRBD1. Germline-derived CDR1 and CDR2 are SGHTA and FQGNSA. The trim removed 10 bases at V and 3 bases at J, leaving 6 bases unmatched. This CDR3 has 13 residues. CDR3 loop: CATGQVANQPQHF. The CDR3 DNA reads TGTGCCACCGGACAGGTGGCCAATCAGCCCCAGCATTTT.

As DNA, the CDR3 is TGTGCCAGCAGCTTACCATCAGGACGGATGAACACTGAAGCTTTCTTT. Translation: CASSLPSGRMNTEAFF. This chain connects TRBV7-9 to TRBJ1-1; D not resolved. Trimming cost V 2 bases and J 0 bases, with 13 bases left between them. The CDR3 is 16 amino acids. Germline CDR1 is SEHNR and CDR2 is FQNEAQ (reference sequence).

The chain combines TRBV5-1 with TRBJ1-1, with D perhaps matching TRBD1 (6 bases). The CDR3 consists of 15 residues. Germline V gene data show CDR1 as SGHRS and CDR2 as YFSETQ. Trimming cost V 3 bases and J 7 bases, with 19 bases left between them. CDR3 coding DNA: TGCGCCAGCAGCTGGGGGCCAGGGGAAGTGCGTGAAGCTTTCTTT. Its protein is CASSWGPGEVREAFF.

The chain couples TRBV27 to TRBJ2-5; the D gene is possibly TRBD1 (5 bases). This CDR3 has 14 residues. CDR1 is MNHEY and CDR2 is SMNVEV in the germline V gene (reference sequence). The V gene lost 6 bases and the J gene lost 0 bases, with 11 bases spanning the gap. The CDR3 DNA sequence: TGTGCCAGCAGACCGACAGCTTACCAAGAGACCCAGTACTTC. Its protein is CASRPTAYQETQYF.

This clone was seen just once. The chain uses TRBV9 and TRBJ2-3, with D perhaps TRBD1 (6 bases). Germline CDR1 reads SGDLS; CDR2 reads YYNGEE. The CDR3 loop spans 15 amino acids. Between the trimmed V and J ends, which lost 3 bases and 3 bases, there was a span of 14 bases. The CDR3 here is CASSALTGLTDTQYF. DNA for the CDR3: TGTGCCAGCAGCGCCCTCACAGGGTTGACAGATACGCAGTATTTT.

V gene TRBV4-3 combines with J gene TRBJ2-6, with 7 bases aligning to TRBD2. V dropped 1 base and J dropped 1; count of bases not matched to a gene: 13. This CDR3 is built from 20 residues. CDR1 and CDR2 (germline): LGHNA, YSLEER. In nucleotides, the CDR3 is TGCGCCAGCAGCCAAGTGTGGAAAGCGGGGCTAGGGTCTGGGGCCAACGTCCTGACTTTC. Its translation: CASSQVWKAGLGSGANVLTF.

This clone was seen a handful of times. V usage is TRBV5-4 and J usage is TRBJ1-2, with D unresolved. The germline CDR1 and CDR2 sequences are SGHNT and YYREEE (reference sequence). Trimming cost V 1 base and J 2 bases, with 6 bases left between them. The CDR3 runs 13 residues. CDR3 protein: CASSLRRNYGYTF. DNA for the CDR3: TGTGCCAGCAGCTTGCGCAGGAACTATGGCTACACCTTC.

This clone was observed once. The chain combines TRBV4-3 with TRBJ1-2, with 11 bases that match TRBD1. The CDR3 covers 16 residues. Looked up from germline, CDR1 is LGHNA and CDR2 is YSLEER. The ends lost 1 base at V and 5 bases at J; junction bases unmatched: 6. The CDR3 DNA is TGCGCCAGCAGCCAAGTACCGGGACAGGGGGAGTATGGCTACACCTTC. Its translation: CASSQVPGQGEYGYTF.

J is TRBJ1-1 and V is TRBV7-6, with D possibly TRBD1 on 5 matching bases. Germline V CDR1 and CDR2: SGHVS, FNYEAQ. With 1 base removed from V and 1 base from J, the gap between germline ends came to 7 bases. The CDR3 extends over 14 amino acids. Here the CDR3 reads CASSLGQKNTEAFF. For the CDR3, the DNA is TGTGCCAGCAGCTTAGGACAGAAGAACACTGAAGCTTTCTTT. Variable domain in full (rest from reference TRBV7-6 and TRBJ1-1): GAGVSQSPRYKVTKRGQDVALRCDPISGHVSLYWYRQALGQGPEFLTYFNYEAQQDKSGLPNDRFSAERPEGSISTLTIQRTEQRDSAMYRCASSLGQKNTEAFFGQGTRLTVV.